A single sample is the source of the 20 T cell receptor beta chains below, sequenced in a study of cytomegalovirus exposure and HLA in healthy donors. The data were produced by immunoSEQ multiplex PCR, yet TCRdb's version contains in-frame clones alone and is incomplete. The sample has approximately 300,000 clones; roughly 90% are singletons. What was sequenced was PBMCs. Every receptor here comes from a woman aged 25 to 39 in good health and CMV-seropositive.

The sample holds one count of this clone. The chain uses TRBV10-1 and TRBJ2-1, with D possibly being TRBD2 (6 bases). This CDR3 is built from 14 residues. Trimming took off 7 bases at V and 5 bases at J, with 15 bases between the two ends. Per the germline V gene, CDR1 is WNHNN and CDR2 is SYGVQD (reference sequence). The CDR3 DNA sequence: TGCGCCAGCACGACCGCCCGGACTAACAATGAGCAGTTCTTC. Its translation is CASTTARTNNEQFF.

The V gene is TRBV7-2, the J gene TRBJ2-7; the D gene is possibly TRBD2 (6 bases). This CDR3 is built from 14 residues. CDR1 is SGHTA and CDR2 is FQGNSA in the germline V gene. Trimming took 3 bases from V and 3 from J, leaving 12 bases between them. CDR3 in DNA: TGTGCCAGCAGCTTCGTCGAGGGACTCTACGAGCAGTACTTC. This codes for CASSFVEGLYEQYF. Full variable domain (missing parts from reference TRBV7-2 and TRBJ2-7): GAGVSQSPSNKVTEKGKDVELRCDPISGHTALYWYRQSLGQGLEFLIYFQGNSAPDKSGLPSDRFSAERTGGSVSTLTIQRTQQEDSAVYLCASSFVEGLYEQYFGPGTRLTVT.

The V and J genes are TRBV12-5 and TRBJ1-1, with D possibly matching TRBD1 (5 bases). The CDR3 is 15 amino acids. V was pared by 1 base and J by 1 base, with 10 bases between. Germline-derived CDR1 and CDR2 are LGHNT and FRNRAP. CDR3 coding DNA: TGTGCTAGTGGTTTGGGGGGCTTGGGGAACACTGAAGCTTTCTTT. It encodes CASGLGGLGNTEAFF.

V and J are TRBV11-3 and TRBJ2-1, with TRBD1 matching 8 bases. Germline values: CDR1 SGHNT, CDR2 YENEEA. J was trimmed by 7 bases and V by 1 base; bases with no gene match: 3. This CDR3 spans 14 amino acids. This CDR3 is CASSLGQGRNEQFF. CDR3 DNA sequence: TGTGCCAGCAGCTTAGGACAGGGGAGGAATGAGCAGTTCTTC.

This chain's CDR3 is CASSVGYGDQSYGYTF. The CDR3 nucleotides read TGTGCCAGCAGCGTAGGGTATGGGGATCAGAGCTATGGCTACACCTTC. The chain links TRBV11-2 to TRBJ1-2; D is unclear. The CDR3 totals 16 residues. The V end was cut by 5 bases, the J end by 4 bases, with 20 bases between. Germline V gene sequence: CDR1 SGHAT, CDR2 FQNNGV.

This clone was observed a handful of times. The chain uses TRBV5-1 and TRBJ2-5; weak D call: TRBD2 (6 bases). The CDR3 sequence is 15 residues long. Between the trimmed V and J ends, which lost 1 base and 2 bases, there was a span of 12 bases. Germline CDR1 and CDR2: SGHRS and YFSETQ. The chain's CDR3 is CASSLIGGLQETQYF. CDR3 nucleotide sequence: TGCGCCAGCAGCTTGATCGGGGGACTTCAAGAGACCCAGTACTTC.

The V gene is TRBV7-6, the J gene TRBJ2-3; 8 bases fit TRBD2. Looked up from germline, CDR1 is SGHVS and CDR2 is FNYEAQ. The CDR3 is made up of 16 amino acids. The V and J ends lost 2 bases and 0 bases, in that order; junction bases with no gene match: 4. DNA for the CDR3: TGTGCCAGCAGCTTATACAGCGGGAGTAGCACAGATACGCAGTATTTT. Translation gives CASSLYSGSSTDTQYF.

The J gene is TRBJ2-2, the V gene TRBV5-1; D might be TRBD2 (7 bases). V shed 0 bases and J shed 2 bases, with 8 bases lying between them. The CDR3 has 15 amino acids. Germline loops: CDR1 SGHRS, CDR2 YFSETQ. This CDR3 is CASSLGGGNTGELFF. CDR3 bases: TGCGCCAGCAGCTTGGGCGGGGGCAACACCGGGGAGCTGTTTTTT.

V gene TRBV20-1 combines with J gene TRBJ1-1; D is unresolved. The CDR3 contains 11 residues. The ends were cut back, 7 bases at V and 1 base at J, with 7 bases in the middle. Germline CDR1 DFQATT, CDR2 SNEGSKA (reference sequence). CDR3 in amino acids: CSGGQNTEAFF. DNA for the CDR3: TGCAGTGGTGGGCAGAACACTGAAGCTTTCTTT.

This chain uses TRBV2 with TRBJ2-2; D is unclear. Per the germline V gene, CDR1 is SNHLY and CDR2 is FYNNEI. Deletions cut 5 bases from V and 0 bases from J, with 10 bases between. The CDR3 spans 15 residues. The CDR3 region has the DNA TGTGCCAGCAGTACCAACACTGCGAACACCGGGGAGCTGTTTTTT. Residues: CASSTNTANTGELFF.

The CDR3 DNA sequence: TGTGCCAGCAGCCCGGAGACCTACGAGCAGTACTTC. This sequence encodes CASSPETYEQYF. The chain couples TRBV11-2 to TRBJ2-7; the D is unclear. The CDR3 has 12 residues. Germline V gives CDR1 SGHAT, CDR2 FQNNGV. Trimming took off 5 bases at V and 2 bases at J, with 7 bases between the two ends.

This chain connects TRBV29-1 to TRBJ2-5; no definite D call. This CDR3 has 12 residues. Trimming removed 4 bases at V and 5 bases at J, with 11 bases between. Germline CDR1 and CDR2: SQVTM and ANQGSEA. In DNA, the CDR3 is TGCAGCGTTGTAACAGCTCAGGAGACCCAGTACTTC. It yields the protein CSVVTAQETQYF.

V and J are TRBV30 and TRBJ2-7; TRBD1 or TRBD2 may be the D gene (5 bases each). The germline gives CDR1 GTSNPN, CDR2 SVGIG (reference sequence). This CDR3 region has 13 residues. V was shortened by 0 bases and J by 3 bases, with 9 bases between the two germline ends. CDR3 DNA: TGTGCCTGGAGTGTATCTGGGGGCTACGAGCAGTACTTC. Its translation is CAWSVSGGYEQYF.

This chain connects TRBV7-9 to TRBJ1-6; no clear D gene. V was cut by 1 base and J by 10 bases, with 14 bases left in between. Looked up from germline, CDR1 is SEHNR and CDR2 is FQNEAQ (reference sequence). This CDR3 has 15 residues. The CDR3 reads CASSLVGPPGSPLHF. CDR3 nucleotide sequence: TGTGCCAGCAGCTTAGTTGGCCCGCCGGGATCACCCCTCCACTTT. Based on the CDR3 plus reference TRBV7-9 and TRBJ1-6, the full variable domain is DTGVSQNPRHKITKRGQNVTFRCDPISEHNRLYWYRQTLGQGPEFLTYFQNEAQLEKSRLLSDRFSAERPKGSFSTLEIQRTEQGDSAMYLCASSLVGPPGSPLHFGNGTRLTVT.

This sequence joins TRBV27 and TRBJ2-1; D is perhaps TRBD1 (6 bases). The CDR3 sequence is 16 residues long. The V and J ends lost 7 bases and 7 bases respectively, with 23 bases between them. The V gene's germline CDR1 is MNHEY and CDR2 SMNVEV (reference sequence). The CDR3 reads CASTSLLKGVKNEQFF. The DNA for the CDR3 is TGTGCCAGCACAAGTTTATTGAAGGGGGTAAAAAATGAGCAGTTCTTC.

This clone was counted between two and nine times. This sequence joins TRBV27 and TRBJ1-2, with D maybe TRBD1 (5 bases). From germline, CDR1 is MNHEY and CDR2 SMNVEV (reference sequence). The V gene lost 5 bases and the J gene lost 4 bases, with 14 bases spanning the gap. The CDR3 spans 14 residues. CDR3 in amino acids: CASSTLPGAYGYTF. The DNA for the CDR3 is TGTGCCAGCAGTACCCTACCCGGGGCCTATGGCTACACCTTC.

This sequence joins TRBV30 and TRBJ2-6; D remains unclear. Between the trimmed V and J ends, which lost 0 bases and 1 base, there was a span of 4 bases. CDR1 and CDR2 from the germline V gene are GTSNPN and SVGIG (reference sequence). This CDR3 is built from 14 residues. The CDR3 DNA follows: TGTGCCTGGAGTGTCAAGTCTGGGGCCAACGTCCTGACTTTC. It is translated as CAWSVKSGANVLTF.

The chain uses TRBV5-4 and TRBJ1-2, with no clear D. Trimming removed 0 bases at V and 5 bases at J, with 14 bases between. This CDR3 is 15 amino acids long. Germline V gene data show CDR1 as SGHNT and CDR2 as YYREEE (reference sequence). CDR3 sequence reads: CASSLALGDRYGYTF. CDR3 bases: TGTGCCAGCAGCTTGGCCCTGGGAGATCGATATGGCTACACCTTC.

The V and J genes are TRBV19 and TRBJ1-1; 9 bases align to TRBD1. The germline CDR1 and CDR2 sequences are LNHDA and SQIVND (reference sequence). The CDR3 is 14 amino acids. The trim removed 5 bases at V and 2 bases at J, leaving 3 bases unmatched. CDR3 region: CASSEGQGNTEAFF. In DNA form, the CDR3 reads TGTGCCAGTAGTGAGGGACAGGGTAACACTGAAGCTTTCTTT.

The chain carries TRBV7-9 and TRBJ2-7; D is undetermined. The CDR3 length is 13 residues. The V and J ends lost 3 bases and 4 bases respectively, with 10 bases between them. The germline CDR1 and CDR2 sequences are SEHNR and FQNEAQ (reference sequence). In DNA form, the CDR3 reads TGTGCCAGCAGCTTCGGATCCCTATACGAGCAGTACTTC. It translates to CASSFGSLYEQYF.